This TCR beta chain was sequenced in a study of cytomegalovirus exposure and HLA in healthy donors. Findings and limits, study-wide: Reports credit the classifier with highly specific, highly sensitive diagnosis of cytomegalovirus status.

The repertoire was sequenced with immunoSEQ multiplex PCR; TCRdb's copy has only in-frame clones and lacks some. This table holds approximately 160,000 clones, about 89% found once. A word on this clone: Its matching antigen is unknown.

This sequence originates from a woman under 30 in good health and CMV-seropositive. The sequenced material came from PBMCs.

CDR3 amino acids: CAWSVGGQYNEQFF. CDR3 coding DNA: TGTGCCTGGAGTGTAGGGGGACAGTACAATGAGCAGTTCTTC. The chain carries TRBV30 and TRBJ2-1, with 7 bases matching TRBD1. The CDR3 contains 14 residues. The trim removed 0 bases at V and 4 bases at J, leaving 3 bases unmatched. In germline, CDR1 is GTSNPN, CDR2 SVGIG (reference sequence).